One sample yielded the 24 T cell receptor beta chains listed below, sequenced in a study of beta chain features in type 1 diabetes. The study's findings and limits: A moderate, significant TCRB CDR3 shortening appeared in type 1 diabetes across four CD4+ subsets.

What was sequenced were expressed TCRB transcripts, since all of the isolated RNA had been reverse transcribed. TCRdb keeps only in-frame clones here, not all; method: immunoSEQ multiplex PCR. The sample records more than 250,000 clones, 20% being singletons. These receptors are not linked to any known antigen. The specimen sequenced was naive CD4+ T cells from blood. These receptors were collected from a woman in her 40s with type 1 diabetes.

The chain links TRBV4-2 to TRBJ1-2; D may be TRBD1 (5 bases). CDR1 and CDR2 (germline): LGHNA, YNFKEQ. The CDR3 is made up of 17 amino acids. The V end was cut by 2 bases, the J end by 5 bases, with 21 bases between. CDR3 DNA sequence: TGTGCCAGCAGCCAACCAAGCCTAGGGCAGGGCTCTTATGGCTACACCTTC. This sequence encodes CASSQPSLGQGSYGYTF.

This clone has a handful of counts. This rearrangement joins TRBV29-1 to TRBJ2-5; D unclear. Trimming removed 4 bases from V and 5 bases from J, with 8 bases in between. Per germline, CDR1 SQVTM and CDR2 ANQGSEA. The CDR3 consists of 11 residues. The CDR3 sequence is CSVVQAETQYF. In DNA, the CDR3 is TGCAGCGTTGTTCAGGCGGAGACCCAGTACTTC.

This chain links TRBV5-6 with TRBJ2-7, with D perhaps matching TRBD1 (5 bases). Germline CDR1 SGHDT, CDR2 YYEEEE. This CDR3 spans 13 amino acids. Trimming removed 4 bases at V and 1 base at J, with 9 bases between. Here the CDR3 reads CASSRGQSYEQYF. The DNA for the CDR3 is TGTGCCAGCAGCAGGGGTCAGTCCTACGAGCAGTACTTC.

This clone was detected a few times. The chain recombines TRBV4-3 with TRBJ1-4; TRBD1 matches at 8 bases. Per the germline V gene, CDR1 is LGHNA and CDR2 is YSLEER. This CDR3 comprises 14 residues. The trim removed 4 bases at V and 7 bases at J, leaving 5 bases unmatched. The CDR3 reads CASSRGQGTEKLFF. In nucleotides, the CDR3 is TGCGCCAGCAGCCGCGGACAGGGTACTGAAAAACTGTTTTTT.

This clone has a handful of counts. The chain couples TRBV29-1 to TRBJ1-1; D remains unclear. In germline, CDR1 is SQVTM, CDR2 ANQGSEA. V was pared by 4 bases and J by 0 bases, with 9 bases between. CDR3 length: 13 amino acids. This CDR3 reads CSVVVQMNTEAFF. The DNA of the CDR3 is TGCAGCGTTGTGGTACAGATGAACACTGAAGCTTTCTTT.

V and J are TRBV28 and TRBJ1-3, with a possible D match to TRBD1 (6 bases). This CDR3 contains 17 residues. Trimming removed 3 bases at V and 1 base at J, with 16 bases between. The germline V gene encodes CDR1 MDHEN and CDR2 SYDVKM. CDR3 in amino acids: CASSLTGLGFSGNTIYF. DNA of the CDR3: TGTGCCAGCAGTTTGACAGGTCTAGGGTTTTCTGGAAACACCATATATTTT.

This clone was counted a few times. The chain joins TRBV4-3 to TRBJ2-5, with D unclear. V was clipped by 1 base and J by 0 bases, with 9 bases between them. This CDR3 has 15 residues. Per germline, CDR1 LGHNA and CDR2 YSLEER. CDR3 residues: CASSQGVEYQETQYF. CDR3 bases: TGCGCCAGCAGCCAAGGCGTGGAGTACCAAGAGACCCAGTACTTC.

The chain employs TRBV19 and TRBJ2-7; weak D call: TRBD1 (5 bases). CDR3 length equals 13 residues. V lost 3 bases, J lost 6 bases, and 12 bases lay in between. CDR1 and CDR2 (germline): LNHDA, SQIVND (reference sequence). In DNA, the CDR3 is TGTGCCAGTAGTATCGTTCAGGGTAGCGAGCAGTACTTC. It encodes CASSIVQGSEQYF.

This chain connects TRBV5-1 to TRBJ1-4, with TRBD1 as a possible D gene (6 bases). V lost 5 bases, J lost 7 bases, and 15 bases lay in between. Per germline, CDR1 SGHRS and CDR2 YFSETQ. This CDR3 comprises 14 residues. The CDR3 DNA reads as TGCGCCAGCAGTACCGGGACACGGAGTGAAAAACTGTTTTTT. Protein sequence: CASSTGTRSEKLFF.

The chain employs TRBV27 and TRBJ2-3, with D uncertain. The CDR3 sequence is 12 residues long. Germline values: CDR1 MNHEY, CDR2 SMNVEV (reference sequence). With 6 bases removed from V and 1 base from J, the gap between germline ends came to 5 bases. The CDR3 DNA reads TGTGCCAGCAGCCATCGCACAGATACGCAGTATTTT. It codes for CASSHRTDTQYF.

The CDR3 coding sequence is TGTGCCAGCTCACCACCGAATGGACGGGGAGTTGGGATGAACACTGAAGCTTTCTTT. Protein: CASSPPNGRGVGMNTEAFF. The rearrangement uses TRBV18 and TRBJ1-1; the D is unclear. The CDR3 runs to 19 residues. The germline V gene encodes CDR1 KGHSH and CDR2 LQKENI. The ends were cut back, 0 bases at V and 0 bases at J, with 20 bases in the middle.

This clone was seen a few times. CDR3 amino acids: CASSPRGVLAGGTDTQYF. The CDR3 DNA follows: TGTGCCAGCAGCCCTAGAGGGGTGCTAGCGGGTGGCACAGATACGCAGTATTTT. V gene TRBV7-3 combines with J gene TRBJ2-3, with 8 bases fitting TRBD2. Per the germline V gene, CDR1 is SGHTA and CDR2 is FQGTGA. The CDR3 spans 18 residues. After removal of 5 bases from V and 1 base from J, the junction contained 14 bases not matched to a gene.

V usage is TRBV2 and J usage is TRBJ2-5; no definite D call. CDR3 size: 16 residues. Germline V gene data show CDR1 as SNHLY and CDR2 as FYNNEI. The germline V and J ends were trimmed by 6 bases and 3 bases, with 20 bases remaining between them. The CDR3 nucleotides are TGTGCCAGCAGGACGGTAGGAGTTCGTGGTAAAGAGACCCAGTACTTC. Translated: CASRTVGVRGKETQYF.

The J gene is TRBJ1-6, the V gene TRBV7-3; D possibly corresponds to TRBD1 (5 bases). The CDR3 length is 13 residues. Germline CDR1 and CDR2: SGHTA and FQGTGA. Trimming removed 3 bases at V and 10 bases at J, with 10 bases between. The CDR3 loop is CASSLEQDSPLHF. As DNA, the CDR3 is TGTGCCAGCAGCTTGGAACAGGACTCACCCCTCCACTTT.

CDR3 nucleotide sequence: TGCAGCGCACCACAGGGCCGGGCGAACACTGAAGCTTTCTTT. It translates to CSAPQGRANTEAFF. The J gene is TRBJ1-1, the V gene TRBV29-1; perhaps TRBD1 as D (6 bases). CDR1 and CDR2 (germline): SQVTM, ANQGSEA. CDR3 length: 14 amino acids. V was clipped by 7 bases and J by 1 base, with 16 bases between them.

CDR3 DNA: TGTGCCTCCGGACAGATCTCTCTGAACACTGAAGCTTTCTTT. Amino acids: CASGQISLNTEAFF. This sequence joins TRBV2 and TRBJ1-1; TRBD1 might be the D (6 bases). This CDR3 region has 14 residues. The V end was cut by 11 bases, the J end by 0 bases, with 16 bases between. CDR1 and CDR2 from the germline V gene are SNHLY and FYNNEI.

V and J are TRBV4-1 and TRBJ2-5, with D maybe TRBD1 (5 bases). V shed 2 bases and J shed 0 bases, with 10 bases lying between them. Germline CDR1 reads MGHRA; CDR2 reads YSYEKL. This CDR3 comprises 15 residues. This CDR3 is CASSQLATDQETQYF. The CDR3, as DNA: TGCGCCAGCAGCCAATTGGCGACAGACCAAGAGACCCAGTACTTC.

This clone was seen a few times. The rearrangement links TRBV5-1 to TRBJ1-6; D is possibly TRBD1 (5 bases). Germline V gene sequence: CDR1 SGHRS, CDR2 YFSETQ. V was cut by 4 bases and J by 5 bases, with 10 bases left in between. The CDR3 covers 14 residues. The CDR3 bases are TGCGCCAGCAGCATTGGGGGGGATAATTCACCCCTCCACTTT. Its protein product is CASSIGGDNSPLHF.

The chain carries TRBV19 and TRBJ2-3, with 10 bases that match TRBD1. CDR1 is LNHDA, CDR2 SQIVND, per germline (reference sequence). The CDR3 has 17 amino acids. Trimming took 5 bases from V and 4 from J; bases not matched to a gene: 12. The CDR3 nucleotides read TGTGCCAGTAGTCCTCACCGACAGGGGGCGCCCGCAGATACGCAGTATTTT. Amino acids: CASSPHRQGAPADTQYF.

CDR3 DNA: TGTGCCAGCGGAGAAGGATTCGCTGAAGCTTTCTTT. Translating gives CASGEGFAEAFF. This rearrangement joins TRBV6-5 to TRBJ1-1; D is undetermined. The V gene's germline CDR1 is MNHEY and CDR2 SVGAGI. V gave up 8 bases and J gave up 6 bases, with 13 bases separating them. The CDR3 consists of 12 residues.

This clone was seen a few times. This chain uses TRBV5-1 with TRBJ2-2; D is possibly TRBD1 (6 bases). The germline gives CDR1 SGHRS, CDR2 YFSETQ. The CDR3 totals 16 residues. The V end was cut by 5 bases, the J end by 4 bases, with 18 bases between. Here the CDR3 DNA reads TGCGCCAGCAGAGGACAGACTCCCCGAAGCACCGGGGAGCTGTTTTTT. Translation gives CASRGQTPRSTGELFF.

V and J are TRBV9 and TRBJ2-7; D is unresolved. Germline V gene sequence: CDR1 SGDLS, CDR2 YYNGEE. V was pared by 5 bases and J by 0 bases, with 12 bases between. This CDR3 is built from 14 residues. CDR3: CASSPDGLSYEQYF. The CDR3 coding sequence is TGTGCCAGCAGTCCCGATGGGCTCTCCTACGAGCAGTACTTC. Together with reference TRBV9 and TRBJ2-7, the CDR3 gives the full variable domain: DSGVTQTPKHLITATGQRVTLRCSPRSGDLSVYWYQQSLDQGLQFLIQYYNGEERAKGNILERFSAQQFPDLHSELNLSSLELGDSALYFCASSPDGLSYEQYFGPGTRLTVT.

The chain uses TRBV28 and TRBJ2-1; D gene ambiguous. CDR3 length equals 12 residues. In germline, CDR1 is MDHEN, CDR2 SYDVKM. The germline V and J ends were trimmed by 4 bases and 6 bases, with 7 bases remaining between them. This CDR3 reads CASSSSFNEQFF. The DNA of the CDR3 is TGTGCCAGCAGTTCCTCTTTCAATGAGCAGTTCTTC.

The chain couples TRBV6-4 to TRBJ2-2; D is unresolved. This CDR3 comprises 12 residues. Per the germline V gene, CDR1 is MRHNA and CDR2 is SNTAGT. The V and J ends lost 3 bases and 7 bases respectively, with 6 bases between them. CDR3 bases: TGTGCCAGCAGTGATTCTATCGGGGAGCTGTTTTTT. Protein product: CASSDSIGELFF.